Given below is one TCR beta chain in context. This sample is part of a study of blood T cell repertoires in COVID-19. Study as a whole: The analysed material was cDNA or gDNA that came from T cells, B-cell-depleted T cells, or PBMCs.

Trimming removed 8 bases from V and 4 bases from J; junction bases left unmatched: 7. The V gene's germline CDR1 is MNHEY and CDR2 SVGEGT. The CDR3 runs 13 residues. The authors' processing: Amplified reference gene primers provided the basis for estimating nucleated cell counts. Generated by immunoSEQ multiplex PCR, the TCRdb table keeps only in-frame clones and is missing some. V and J calls plus clone size are reproduced from that table; the DNA served to infer D and trimming. Of under 250,000 clones in the sample, 75% to 85% were seen once. The TCR was taken from an older woman with acute or convalescent COVID-19. The chain combines TRBV6-2 or TRBV6-3 with TRBJ1-1, with TRBD1 matching 7 bases. Sequences were obtained from peripheral blood. The CDR3 DNA is TGTGCCAGCCGCCCAGGGGGACGCACTGAAGCTTTCTTT. Its translation is CASRPGGRTEAFF.